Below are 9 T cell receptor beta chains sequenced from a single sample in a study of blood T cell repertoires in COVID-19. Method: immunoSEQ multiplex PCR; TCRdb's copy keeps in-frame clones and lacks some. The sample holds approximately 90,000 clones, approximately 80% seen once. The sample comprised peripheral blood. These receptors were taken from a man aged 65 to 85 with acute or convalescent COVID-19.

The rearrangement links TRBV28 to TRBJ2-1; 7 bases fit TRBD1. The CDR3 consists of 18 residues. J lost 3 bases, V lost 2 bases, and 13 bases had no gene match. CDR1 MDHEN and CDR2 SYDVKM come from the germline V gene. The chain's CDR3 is CASSLVMGQNLVYNEQFF. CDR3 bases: TGTGCCAGCAGTTTAGTGATGGGACAGAATCTTGTCTACAATGAGCAGTTCTTC.

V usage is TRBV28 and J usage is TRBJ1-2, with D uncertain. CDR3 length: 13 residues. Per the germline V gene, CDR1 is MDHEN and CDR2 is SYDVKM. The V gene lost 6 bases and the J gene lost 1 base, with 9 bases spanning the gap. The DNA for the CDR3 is TGTGCCAGCAGCCTAACAGTTAACTATGGCTACACCTTC. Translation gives CASSLTVNYGYTF.

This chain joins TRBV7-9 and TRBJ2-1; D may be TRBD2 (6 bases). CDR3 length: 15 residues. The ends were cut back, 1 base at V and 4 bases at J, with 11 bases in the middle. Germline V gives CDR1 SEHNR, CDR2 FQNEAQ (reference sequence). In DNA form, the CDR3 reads TGTGCCAGCAGCTTAGTCCTGGGGGGTTACAATGAGCAGTTCTTC. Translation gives CASSLVLGGYNEQFF. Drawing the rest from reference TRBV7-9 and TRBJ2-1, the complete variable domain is DTGVSQNPRHKITKRGQNVTFRCDPISEHNRLYWYRQTLGQGPEFLTYFQNEAQLEKSRLLSDRFSAERPKGSFSTLEIQRTEQGDSAMYLCASSLVLGGYNEQFFGPGTRLTVL.

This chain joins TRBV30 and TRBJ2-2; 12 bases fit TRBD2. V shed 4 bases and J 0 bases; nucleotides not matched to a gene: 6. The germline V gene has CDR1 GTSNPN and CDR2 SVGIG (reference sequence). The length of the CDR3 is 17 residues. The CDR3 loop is CAWNRLAGGTNTGELFF. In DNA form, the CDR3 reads TGTGCCTGGAATAGGCTAGCGGGGGGGACGAACACCGGGGAGCTGTTTTTT.

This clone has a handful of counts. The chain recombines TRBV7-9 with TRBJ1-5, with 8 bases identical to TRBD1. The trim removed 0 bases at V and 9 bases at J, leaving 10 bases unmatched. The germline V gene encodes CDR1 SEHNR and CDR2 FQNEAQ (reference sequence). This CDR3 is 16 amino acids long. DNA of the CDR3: TGTGCCAGCAGCTTAGCTGGAGGGACAGGCCATGGGCCCCAGCATTTT. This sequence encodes CASSLAGGTGHGPQHF.

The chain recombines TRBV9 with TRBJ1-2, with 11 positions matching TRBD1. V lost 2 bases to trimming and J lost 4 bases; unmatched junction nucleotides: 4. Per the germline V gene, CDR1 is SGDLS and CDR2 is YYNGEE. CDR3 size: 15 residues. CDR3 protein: CASSVGQGAGYGYTF. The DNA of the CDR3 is TGTGCCAGCAGCGTCGGACAGGGGGCGGGCTATGGCTACACCTTC.

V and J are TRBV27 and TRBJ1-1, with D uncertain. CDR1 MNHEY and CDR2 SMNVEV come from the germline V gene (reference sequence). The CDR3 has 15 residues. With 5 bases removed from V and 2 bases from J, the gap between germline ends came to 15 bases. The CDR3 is CASSPRGLKNTEAFF. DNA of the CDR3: TGTGCCAGCAGTCCCCGGGGTCTTAAAAACACTGAAGCTTTCTTT.

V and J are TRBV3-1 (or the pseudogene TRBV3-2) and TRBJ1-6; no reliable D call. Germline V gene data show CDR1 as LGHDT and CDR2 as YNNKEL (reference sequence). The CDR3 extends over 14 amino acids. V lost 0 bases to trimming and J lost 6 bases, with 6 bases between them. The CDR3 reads CASSQEASNSPLHF. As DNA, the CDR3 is TGTGCCAGCAGCCAAGAGGCCAGTAATTCACCCCTCCACTTT.

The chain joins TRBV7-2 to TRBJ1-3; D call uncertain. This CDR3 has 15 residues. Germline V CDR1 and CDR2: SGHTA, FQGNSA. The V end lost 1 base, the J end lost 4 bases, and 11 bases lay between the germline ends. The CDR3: CASSLVSGAGNTIYF. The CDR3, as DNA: TGTGCCAGCAGCTTAGTATCAGGTGCCGGAAACACCATATATTTT.